This TCR beta chain originates from a study of OX40 agonist ivuxolimab in advanced cancers. Background on the study: Partial responses were achieved by three patients, of whom one had hepatocellular carcinoma and two had cutaneous melanoma.

V lost 3 bases to trimming and J lost 5 bases; unmatched junction nucleotides: 11. Germline V gives CDR1 MDHEN, CDR2 SYDVKM. The length of the CDR3 is 18 residues. This clone was counted between two and nine times. Its antigen is unknown. Study-level results: CD8+ T cells (on average) carried more expanded clones than CD4+ T cells.

TCRdb's table, derived via immunoSEQ multiplex PCR, lists solely in-frame clones and lacks some. The sample includes around 21,000 clones, roughly 80% of them seen just once. The receptor was isolated from an adult with an advanced solid tumor such as melanoma, head and neck, liver or kidney cancer. The chain is built from TRBV28 and TRBJ2-1; 12 bases map to TRBD2. The material was CD4+ or CD8+ T cells sorted from blood, obtained in a trial of the OX40 agonist ivuxolimab. The CDR3, as DNA: TGTGCCAGCAGTTTCGATGAAGGACTAGCGGGAAAAAACAATGAGCAGTTCTTC. It translates to CASSFDEGLAGKNNEQFF.